What follows are 4 T cell receptor beta chains derived from one specimen sequenced in a study of T cell repertoires in cytomegalovirus infection. MiXCR was run by TCRdb on the reads, yielding one entry per CDR3 protein. Of 200,000 or so distinct CDR3 sequences listed, 28% are singletons. Input material: PBMCs. These receptors were obtained from a human donor in good health (CMV status not recorded). Some clones in this sample may be carry-over from other donors' samples.

The chain couples TRBV7-6 to TRBJ2-1; perhaps TRBD2 as D (6 bases). Germline V gives CDR1 SGHVS, CDR2 FNYEAQ. CDR3 length: 14 amino acids. V was clipped by 0 bases and J by 8 bases, with 11 bases between them. The CDR3 loop is CASSLAPEGDEQFF. In DNA form, the CDR3 reads TGTGCCAGCAGCTTAGCCCCGGAGGGAGATGAGCAGTTCTTC.

This clonotype appeared a few times. The V call is TRBV6-2 or TRBV6-3, the J call TRBJ2-7; possibly TRBD1 for D (5 bases). CDR3 length: 13 residues. Germline V gene sequence: CDR1 MNHEY, CDR2 SVGEGT. V gave up 4 bases and J gave up 5 bases, with 12 bases separating them. The CDR3 here is CASSLQEINEQYF. The CDR3 DNA reads as TGTGCCAGCAGTTTACAGGAAATCAACGAGCAGTACTTC.

Note on this clonotype: A read error may produce the germline difference seen at one junction end. V usage is TRBV7-2 and J usage is TRBJ2-1; D is perhaps TRBD2 (7 bases). This CDR3 comprises 15 residues. Germline-derived CDR1 and CDR2 are SGHTA and FQGNSA. The CDR3: CASSDPPGGYNDQFF. CDR3 nucleotides: TGTGCCAGCAGCGATCCCCCGGGGGGCTACAATGATCAGTTCTTC.

This clonotype was picked up many times. This chain uses TRBV12-3 or TRBV12-4 with TRBJ1-1; D ambiguous. CDR3 length equals 11 residues. The V end lost 5 bases, the J end lost 5 bases, and 6 bases lay between the germline ends. CDR3 coding DNA: TGTGCCAGCAGTCGGCAAACTGAAGCTTTCTTT. Its protein product is CASSRQTEAFF.